This TCR beta chain stems from a study of cytomegalovirus exposure and HLA in healthy donors. PCR used 60 Vbeta primers and 13 Jbeta primers. Assay: immunoSEQ multiplex PCR; the TCRdb copy retains only in-frame clones and omits some. The table lists approximately 120,000 clones, less than 80% of them singletons. Trimming at V came to 3 bases and at J to 10 bases, leaving 7 bases not matched to a gene. Looked up from germline, CDR1 is SGHTA and CDR2 is FQGNSA. This CDR3 comprises 15 residues. The chain joins TRBV7-2 to TRBJ2-2, with 11 bases identical to TRBD1. Material for sequencing was PBMCs. The source is a woman aged 45-59 years in good health and CMV-seropositive. The CDR3 sequence: CASSFGDRGGKELFF. The CDR3 coding sequence is TGTGCCAGCAGCTTTGGGGACAGGGGGGGGAAGGAGCTGTTTTTT.